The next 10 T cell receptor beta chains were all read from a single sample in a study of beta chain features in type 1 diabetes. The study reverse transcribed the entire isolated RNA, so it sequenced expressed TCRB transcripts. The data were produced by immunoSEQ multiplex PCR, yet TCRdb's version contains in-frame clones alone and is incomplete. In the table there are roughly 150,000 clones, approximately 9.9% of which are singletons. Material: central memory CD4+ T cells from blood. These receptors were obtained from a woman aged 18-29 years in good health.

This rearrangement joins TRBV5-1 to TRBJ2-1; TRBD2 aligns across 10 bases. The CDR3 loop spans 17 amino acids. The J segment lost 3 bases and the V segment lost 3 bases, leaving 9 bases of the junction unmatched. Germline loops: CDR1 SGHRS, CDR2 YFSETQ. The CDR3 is CASSSATSGSFYNEQFF. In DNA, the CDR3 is TGCGCCAGCAGCTCTGCGACTAGCGGGTCTTTCTACAATGAGCAGTTCTTC.

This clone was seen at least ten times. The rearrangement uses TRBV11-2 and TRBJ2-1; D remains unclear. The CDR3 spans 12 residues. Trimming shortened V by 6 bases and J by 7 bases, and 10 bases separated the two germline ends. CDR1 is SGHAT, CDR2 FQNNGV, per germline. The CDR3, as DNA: TGTGCCAGCAGTCCGACAAGTAATGAGCAGTTCTTC. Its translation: CASSPTSNEQFF. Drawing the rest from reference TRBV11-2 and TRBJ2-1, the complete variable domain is EAGVAQSPRYKIIEKRQSVAFWCNPISGHATLYWYQQILGQGPKLLIQFQNNGVVDDSQLPKDRFSAERLKGVDSTLKIQPAKLEDSAVYLCASSPTSNEQFFGPGTRLTVL.

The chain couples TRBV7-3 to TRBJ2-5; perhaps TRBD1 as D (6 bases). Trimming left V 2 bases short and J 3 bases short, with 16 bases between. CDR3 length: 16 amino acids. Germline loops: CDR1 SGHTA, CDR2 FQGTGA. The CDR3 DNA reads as TGTGCCAGCAGCTTAGGGGGCCGTCCGGATAAAGAGACCCAGTACTTC. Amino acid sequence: CASSLGGRPDKETQYF.

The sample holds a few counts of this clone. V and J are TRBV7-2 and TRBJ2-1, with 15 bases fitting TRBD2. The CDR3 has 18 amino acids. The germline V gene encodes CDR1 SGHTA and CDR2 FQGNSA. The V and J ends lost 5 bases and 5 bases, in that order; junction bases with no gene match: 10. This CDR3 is CASSATRRTSGRDNEQFF. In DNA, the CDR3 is TGTGCCAGCAGCGCAACTCGCAGGACTAGCGGGAGGGACAATGAGCAGTTCTTC.

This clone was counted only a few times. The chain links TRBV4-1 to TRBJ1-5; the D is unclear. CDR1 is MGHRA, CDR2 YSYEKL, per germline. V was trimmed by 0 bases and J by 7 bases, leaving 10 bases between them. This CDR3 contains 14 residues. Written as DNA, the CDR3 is TGCGCCAGCAGCCAAGACCCAGATTACCAGCCCCAGCATTTT. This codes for CASSQDPDYQPQHF.

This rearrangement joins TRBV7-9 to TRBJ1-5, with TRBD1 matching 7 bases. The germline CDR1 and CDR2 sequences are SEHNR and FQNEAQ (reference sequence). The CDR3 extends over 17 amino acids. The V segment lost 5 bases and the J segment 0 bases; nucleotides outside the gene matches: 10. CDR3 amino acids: CASSPGQADYSNQPQHF. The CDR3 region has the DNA TGTGCCAGCAGCCCCGGACAGGCTGATTATAGCAATCAGCCCCAGCATTTT. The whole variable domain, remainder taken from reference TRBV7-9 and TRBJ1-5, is DTGVSQNPRHKITKRGQNVTFRCDPISEHNRLYWYRQTLGQGPEFLTYFQNEAQLEKSRLLSDRFSAERPKGSFSTLEIQRTEQGDSAMYLCASSPGQADYSNQPQHFGDGTRLSIL.

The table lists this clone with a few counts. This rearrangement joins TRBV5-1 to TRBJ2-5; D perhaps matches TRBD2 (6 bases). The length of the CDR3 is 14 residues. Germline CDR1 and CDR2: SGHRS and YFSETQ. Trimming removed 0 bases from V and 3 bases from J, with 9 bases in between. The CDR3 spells CASSLEGGKETQYF. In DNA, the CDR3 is TGCGCCAGCAGCTTGGAGGGCGGGAAAGAGACCCAGTACTTC.

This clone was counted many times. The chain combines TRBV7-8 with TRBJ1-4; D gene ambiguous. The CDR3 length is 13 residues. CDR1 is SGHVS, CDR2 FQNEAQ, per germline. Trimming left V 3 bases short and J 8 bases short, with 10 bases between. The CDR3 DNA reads TGTGCCAGCAGCTTTACGCGAAAGGAAAAACTGTTTTTT. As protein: CASSFTRKEKLFF.

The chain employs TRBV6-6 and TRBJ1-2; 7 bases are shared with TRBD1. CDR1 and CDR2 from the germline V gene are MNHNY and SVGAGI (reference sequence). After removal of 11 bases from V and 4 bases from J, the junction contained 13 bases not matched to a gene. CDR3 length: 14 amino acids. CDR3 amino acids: CASIGMGTVYGYTF. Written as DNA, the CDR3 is TGTGCCTCCATCGGGATGGGGACAGTCTATGGCTACACCTTC.

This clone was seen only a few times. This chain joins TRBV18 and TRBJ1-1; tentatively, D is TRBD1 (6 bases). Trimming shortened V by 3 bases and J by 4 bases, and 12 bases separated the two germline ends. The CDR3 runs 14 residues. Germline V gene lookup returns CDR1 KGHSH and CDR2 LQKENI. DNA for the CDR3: TGTGCCAGCTCACCGATTACAGGGAGCACTGAAGCTTTCTTT. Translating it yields CASSPITGSTEAFF.